This TCR beta chain derives from a study of blood T cells in healthy people across ages. Primed by a sample-barcoded 5' primer and a J-beta primer mix, a second PCR proceeded for 7 to 11 cycles. The template-switch adaptor was a 5' adaptor with 12 random nucleotides. It tagged each cDNA molecule. TCRdb processed the 5' RACE reads anew with MiXCR; each CDR3 protein has one entry. In the table there are more than 450,000 distinct CDR3 sequences, about 27% of which are singletons. Unmatched junction bases numbered 14, after V lost 0 bases and J lost 4 bases. Germline assignment: CDR1 DFQATT and CDR2 SNEGSKA (reference sequence). This CDR3 is 17 amino acids long. These data were likewise used in another study, on T cells of mothers and their children.

The sample consisted of blood. The genes are TRBV20-1 and TRBJ1-2; 7 nucleotides agree with TRBD1. The clonotype originates from a boy aged 2 to 9 in good health. CDR3: CSARDLVDQGGFYGYTF. The DNA for the CDR3 is TGCAGTGCTAGAGATCTGGTTGATCAGGGGGGTTTCTATGGCTACACCTTC.